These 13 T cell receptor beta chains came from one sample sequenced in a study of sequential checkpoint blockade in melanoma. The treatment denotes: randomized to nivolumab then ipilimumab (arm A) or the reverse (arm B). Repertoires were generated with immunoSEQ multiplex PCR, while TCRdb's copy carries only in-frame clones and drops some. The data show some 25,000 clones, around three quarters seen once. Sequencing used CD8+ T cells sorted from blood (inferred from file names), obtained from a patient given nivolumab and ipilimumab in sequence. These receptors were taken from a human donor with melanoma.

In nucleotides, the CDR3 is TGCGCCAGCAGCCAAGAACCTAGCGGGGGGCGGGCAGATACGCAGTATTTT. This encodes CASSQEPSGGRADTQYF. V usage is TRBV4-1 and J usage is TRBJ2-3; TRBD2 agrees at 11 bases. The ends lost 0 bases at V and 4 bases at J; junction bases unmatched: 6. The CDR3 totals 17 residues. Per the germline V gene, CDR1 is MGHRA and CDR2 is YSYEKL.

DNA for the CDR3: TGTGCCAGTAAGCCCGGGACAGGCCGCGGGAACACCGGGGAGCTGTTTTTT. This translates into CASKPGTGRGNTGELFF. The chain employs TRBV28 and TRBJ2-2; TRBD1 matches at 8 bases. Germline loops: CDR1 MDHEN, CDR2 SYDVKM. The V segment lost 9 bases and the J segment 1 base; nucleotides outside the gene matches: 13. The CDR3 totals 17 residues.

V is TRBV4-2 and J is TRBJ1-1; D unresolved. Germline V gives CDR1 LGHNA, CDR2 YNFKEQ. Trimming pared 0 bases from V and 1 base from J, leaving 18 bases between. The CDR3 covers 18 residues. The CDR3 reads CASSQDGRDQSPNTEAFF. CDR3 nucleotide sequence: TGTGCCAGCAGCCAAGATGGGCGGGATCAATCCCCGAACACTGAAGCTTTCTTT.

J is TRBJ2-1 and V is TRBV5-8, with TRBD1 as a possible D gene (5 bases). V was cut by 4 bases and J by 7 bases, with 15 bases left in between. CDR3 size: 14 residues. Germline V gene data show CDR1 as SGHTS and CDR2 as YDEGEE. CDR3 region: CASSLLVRGNEQFF. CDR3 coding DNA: TGTGCCAGCAGCCTACTCGTTAGGGGTAATGAGCAGTTCTTC. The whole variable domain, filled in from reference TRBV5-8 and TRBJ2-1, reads EAGVTQSPTHLIKTRGQQATLRCSPISGHTSVYWYQQALGLGLQFLLWYDEGEERNRGNFPPRFSGRQFPNYSSELNVNALELEDSALYLCASSLLVRGNEQFFGPGTRLTVL.

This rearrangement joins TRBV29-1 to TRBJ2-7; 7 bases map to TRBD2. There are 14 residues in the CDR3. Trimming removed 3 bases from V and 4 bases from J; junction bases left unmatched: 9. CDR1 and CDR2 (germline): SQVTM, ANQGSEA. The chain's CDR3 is CSVEGGSFGYEQYF. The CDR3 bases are TGCAGCGTTGAGGGAGGGTCATTCGGTTACGAGCAGTACTTC.

The CDR3 DNA sequence: TGTGCCAGCAGGACAGGGACAGGGAAAAACATTCAGTACTTC. Translating it yields CASRTGTGKNIQYF. V is TRBV5-6 and J is TRBJ2-4; 9 bases map to TRBD1. The J segment lost 4 bases and the V segment lost 5 bases, leaving 4 bases of the junction unmatched. CDR3 length: 14 amino acids. Per the germline V gene, CDR1 is SGHDT and CDR2 is YYEEEE.

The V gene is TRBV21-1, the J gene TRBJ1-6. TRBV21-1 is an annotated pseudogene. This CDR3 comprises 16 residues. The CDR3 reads CASSDSGKKGNSPLHF. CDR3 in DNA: TGTGCCAGCAGCGACTCCGGAAAAAAAGGTAATTCACCCCTCCACTTT.

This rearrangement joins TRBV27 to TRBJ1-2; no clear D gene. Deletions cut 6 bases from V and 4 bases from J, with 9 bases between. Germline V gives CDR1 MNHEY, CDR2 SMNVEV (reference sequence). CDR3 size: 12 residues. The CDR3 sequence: CASSSGGYGYTF. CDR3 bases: TGTGCCAGCAGCTCAGGAGGCTATGGCTACACCTTC.

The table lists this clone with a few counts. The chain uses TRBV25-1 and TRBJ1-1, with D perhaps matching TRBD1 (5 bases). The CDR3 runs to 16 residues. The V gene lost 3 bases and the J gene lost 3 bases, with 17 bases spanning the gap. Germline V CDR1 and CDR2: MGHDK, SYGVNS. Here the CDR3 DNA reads TGTGCCAGCAGTGAGCGGCGGAACCCGGGGGACACTGAAGCTTTCTTT. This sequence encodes CASSERRNPGDTEAFF.

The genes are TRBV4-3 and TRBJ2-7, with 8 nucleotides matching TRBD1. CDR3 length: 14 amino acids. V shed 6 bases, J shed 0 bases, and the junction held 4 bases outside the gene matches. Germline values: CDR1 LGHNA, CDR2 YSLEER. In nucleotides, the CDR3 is TGCGCCAGCAGACCCGGGACAGGCTCCTACGAGCAGTACTTC. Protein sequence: CASRPGTGSYEQYF.

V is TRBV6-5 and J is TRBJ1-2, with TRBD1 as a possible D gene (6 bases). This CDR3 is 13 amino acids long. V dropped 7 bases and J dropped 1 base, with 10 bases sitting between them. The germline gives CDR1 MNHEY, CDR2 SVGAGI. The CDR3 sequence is CASTTGFNYGYTF. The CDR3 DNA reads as TGTGCCAGCACGACAGGTTTTAACTATGGCTACACCTTC.

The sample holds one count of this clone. Here the CDR3 DNA reads TGTGCCAGCAGCCAAGGACGCGGGGCCCTGTACGAGCAGTACTTC. Protein sequence: CASSQGRGALYEQYF. This chain links TRBV4-2 with TRBJ2-7; a weak D match, TRBD2 (6 bases). Per the germline V gene, CDR1 is LGHNA and CDR2 is YNFKEQ. There are 15 residues in the CDR3. With 1 base removed from V and 4 bases from J, the gap between germline ends came to 14 bases.

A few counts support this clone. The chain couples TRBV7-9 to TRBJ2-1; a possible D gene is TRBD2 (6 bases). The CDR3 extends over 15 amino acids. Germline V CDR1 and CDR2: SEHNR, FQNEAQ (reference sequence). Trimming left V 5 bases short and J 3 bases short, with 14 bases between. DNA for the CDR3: TGTGCCAGCAGCCTCGTCGGGGGAGACTACAATGAGCAGTTCTTC. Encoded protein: CASSLVGGDYNEQFF.